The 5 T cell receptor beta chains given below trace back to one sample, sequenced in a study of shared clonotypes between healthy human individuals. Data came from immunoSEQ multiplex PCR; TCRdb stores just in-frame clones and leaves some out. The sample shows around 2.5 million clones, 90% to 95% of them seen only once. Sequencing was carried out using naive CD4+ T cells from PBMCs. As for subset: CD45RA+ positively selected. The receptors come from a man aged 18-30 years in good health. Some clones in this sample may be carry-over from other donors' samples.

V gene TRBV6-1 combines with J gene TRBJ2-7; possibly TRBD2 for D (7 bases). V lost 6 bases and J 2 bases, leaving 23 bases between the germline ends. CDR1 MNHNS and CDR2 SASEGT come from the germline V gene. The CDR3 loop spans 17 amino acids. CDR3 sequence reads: CASRERLGAGAAYEQYF. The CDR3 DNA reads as TGTGCCAGCAGAGAAAGACTAGGCGCGGGGGCGGCCTACGAGCAGTACTTC.

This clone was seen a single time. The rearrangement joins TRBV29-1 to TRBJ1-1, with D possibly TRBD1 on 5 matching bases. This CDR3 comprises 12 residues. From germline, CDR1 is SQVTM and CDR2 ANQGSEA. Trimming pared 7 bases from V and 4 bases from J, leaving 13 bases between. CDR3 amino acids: CSGQTATTEAFF. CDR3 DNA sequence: TGCAGCGGTCAGACAGCGACCACTGAAGCTTTCTTT.

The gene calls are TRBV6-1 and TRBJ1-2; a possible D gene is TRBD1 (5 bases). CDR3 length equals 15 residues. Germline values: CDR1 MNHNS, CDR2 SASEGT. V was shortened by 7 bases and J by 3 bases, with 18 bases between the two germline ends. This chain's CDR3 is CASTRRIGEYYGYTF. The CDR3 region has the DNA TGTGCCAGCACCCGGCGGATAGGGGAGTACTATGGCTACACCTTC.

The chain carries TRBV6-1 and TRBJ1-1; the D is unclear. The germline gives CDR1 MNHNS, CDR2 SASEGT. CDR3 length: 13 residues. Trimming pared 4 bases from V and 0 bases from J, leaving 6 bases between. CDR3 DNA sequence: TGTGCCAGCAGTGTTACGATGAACACTGAAGCTTTCTTT. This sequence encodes CASSVTMNTEAFF.

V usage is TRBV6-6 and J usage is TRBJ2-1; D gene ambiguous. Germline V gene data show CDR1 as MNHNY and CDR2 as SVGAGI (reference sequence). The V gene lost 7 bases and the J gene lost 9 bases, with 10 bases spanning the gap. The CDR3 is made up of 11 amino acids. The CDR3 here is CASNSVGEQFF. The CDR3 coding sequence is TGTGCCAGCAATTCTGTCGGTGAGCAGTTCTTC.